The T cell receptor beta chain described here comes from a study of blood T cell repertoires in COVID-19 (dated by TCRdb to about 2020). Broadly, across the study: Samples from collaborators originated in the United States, Italy and Spain and spanned both the acute and convalescent phases of COVID-19. The prospective study material was composed of cDNA or gDNA derived from T cells, B-cell-depleted T cells, or PBMCs. The dataset comprised deeply sampled blood TCRbeta repertoires from subjects exposed to, actively infected with, or recovered from COVID-19. The repertoires were released in a freely available public database meant as a resource for research on the immune response to SARS-CoV-2. The samples were drawn from two sources: the first 160 participants of the ongoing ImmuneRACE study, and over 950 subjects contributed by 6 global collaborators. Nearly every sample came with metadata listing a de-identified subject ID, COVID-19 status, age in years and sex. HLA class I and class II types, where available, came from metadata supplied by the sample provider rather than from assay-based typing. Paper-wide results and their limitations: The quantity of clinical and demographic metadata differed by source and by participant and was supplied without curation.

This clone was detected only a few times. It has no known antigen specificity. No much larger clone is present one base from it, and per-base qualities are unavailable. Participants in the prospective study were enrolled through a virtual design, were aged about 18 to 90 years, and lived in approximately 25 United States geographic areas. In the prospective study, cohorts were assigned on the basis of participant-reported clinical history obtained from a screening survey and a study questionnaire. Each participant in the prospective study had whole blood, serum and a nasopharyngeal or oropharyngeal swab collected by mobile phlebotomists. Additional blood draws and questionnaires over a 2-month period could optionally be provided by prospective study participants. Prospective study blood samples were shipped either frozen or at room temperature before DNA extraction. The CDR3 holds 14 amino acids from the cysteine to the phenylalanine. Only the CDR3 DNA stays, 42 bases, in frame from base 1. The germline V gene supplies CDR1 MNHEY and CDR2 SVGEGT. The junction carries 13 bases between V and J, which are trimmed by 2 bases and 8 bases respectively.

TCRbeta CDR3 regions were amplified from genomic DNA using the immunoSEQ Assay, a bias-controlled multiplex PCR. The study's processing was this. Nucleated cell counts per sample were estimated from amplification of reference gene primers within the assay. Sequence reads were collapsed and filtered to measure the absolute abundance of every unique TCRbeta CDR3 rearrangement. Productive Simpson clonality was computed per sample as the square root of Simpson's diversity index over productive rearrangements. TCRdb holds this immuneACCESS table with in-frame rearrangements only. Some clones are missing; in checked studies, unresolved V genes explain under half, and the rest has no known cause. That table furnishes V, J and clone size, whereas the DNA furnished D and trimming. In this sample the table shows approximately 140,000 clones, 88% of which occur a single time. 0.95% to 1.5% of the sample is held by the ten biggest clonotypes.

The sequence came from a woman in her thirties with acute COVID-19. The rearrangement combines TRBV6-2 or TRBV6-3 with TRBJ1-5, with the D gene call left open. The sample consisted of PBMCs or T cells enriched from blood (not recorded which). The DNA is TGTGCCAGCAGTTACGCCGGGAGGAGGGAGCCCCAGCATTTT. It specifies CASSYAGRREPQHF.